What follows are 9 T cell receptor beta chains derived from one specimen sequenced in a study of T cell repertoires in cytomegalovirus infection. MiXCR, run by TCRdb on the reads, gives a single entry per CDR3 protein. The table includes a few hundred thousand distinct CDR3 sequences, approximately 26% detected once. Sequenced input: PBMCs. The origin of the receptors is a human donor in good health (CMV status not recorded). Some clones in this sample may be carry-over from other donors' samples.

This clonotype was counted a few times. The V call is TRBV5-6, the J call TRBJ1-1, with TRBD1 identical over 7 bases. V dropped 0 bases and J dropped 6; count of bases not matched to a gene: 11. The germline V gene has CDR1 SGHDT and CDR2 YYEEEE. This CDR3 is 16 amino acids long. The CDR3 is CASSLALTGVGPEAFF. DNA for the CDR3: TGTGCCAGCAGCTTGGCTCTTACAGGGGTTGGGCCTGAAGCTTTCTTT.

The chain uses TRBV7-6 and TRBJ1-4; no clear D gene. In germline, CDR1 is SGHVS, CDR2 FNYEAQ. The V end lost 5 bases, the J end lost 5 bases, and 6 bases lay between the germline ends. The CDR3 spans 12 residues. CDR3 in DNA: TGTGCCAGCAGCCGTTGGAATGAAAAACTGTTTTTT. Its translation is CASSRWNEKLFF.

This clonotype was seen many times. The junction shows a germline mismatch at one end, possibly a read error. V and J are TRBV12-5 and TRBJ2-5; D is possibly TRBD2 (6 bases). Germline CDR1 and CDR2: LGHNT and FRNRAP. The CDR3 loop spans 15 amino acids. The CDR3 DNA reads TGTGCTAGTGGTTTGGAATGTAAGCGGGCCTGCATTAAGCACTTC. It yields the protein CASGLECKRACIKHF.

This clonotype was recorded a few times. The gene calls are TRBV28 and TRBJ2-3; 8 nucleotides match TRBD2. CDR3 length: 17 amino acids. The V gene end was trimmed by 7 bases and the J gene end by 2 bases; junction bases not matched to a gene: 14. Germline V gene data show CDR1 as MDHEN and CDR2 as SYDVKM. The CDR3 is CASNGFGGRTITDTQYF. CDR3 in DNA: TGTGCCAGCAATGGATTCGGCGGGAGGACGATCACAGATACGCAGTATTTT.

This clonotype was seen a few times. The J gene is TRBJ1-1, the V gene TRBV12-3 or TRBV12-4, with D possibly matching TRBD1 (6 bases). The CDR3 runs 13 residues. V lost 2 bases and J lost 4, with 8 bases in between. The CDR3 loop is CASSLRGSTEAFF. CDR3 sequence (DNA): TGTGCCAGCAGTTTAAGGGGGTCCACTGAAGCTTTCTTT.

This clonotype was counted between two and nine times. V usage is TRBV6-1 and J usage is TRBJ2-3; D gene unclear. The CDR3 totals 11 residues. Between the trimmed V and J ends, which lost 7 bases and 5 bases, there was a span of 7 bases. The germline CDR1 and CDR2 sequences are MNHNS and SASEGT. CDR3: CASMTVDTQYF. In DNA, the CDR3 is TGTGCCAGCATGACGGTAGATACGCAGTATTTT.

J is TRBJ1-3 and V is TRBV9; D gene uncertain. The V end lost 0 bases, the J end lost 0 bases, and 10 bases lay between the germline ends. The germline CDR1 and CDR2 sequences are SGDLS and YYNGEE. The CDR3 spans 16 residues. CDR3 sequence: CASSVGSSLSGNTIYF. In DNA form, the CDR3 reads TGTGCCAGCAGCGTAGGGTCGAGTCTCTCTGGAAACACCATATATTTT.

This clonotype was found a few times. The chain carries TRBV12-3 or TRBV12-4 and TRBJ2-7; possibly TRBD1 for D (5 bases). CDR3 length: 13 amino acids. V lost 6 bases and J 2 bases, leaving 11 bases between the germline ends. This CDR3 reads CASSLQVTYEQYF. The CDR3 DNA is TGTGCCAGCAGCTTACAGGTAACCTACGAGCAGTACTTC.

This clonotype was found a few times. At one boundary the junction diverges from the germline segment, which might be a read error. This chain connects TRBV7-9 to TRBJ2-1; 16 positions match TRBD2. The germline CDR1 and CDR2 sequences are SEHNR and FQNEAQ (reference sequence). This CDR3 is built from 15 residues. CDR3 region: CASSSELGLAGGPTF. DNA for the CDR3: TGTGCCAGCAGTTCTGAACTGGGACTAGCGGGAGGGCCGACCTTC.